Detailed here is one T cell receptor beta chain. The CDR3 is 12 amino acids. V was pared by 0 bases and J by 3 bases, with 6 bases between. Germline V gene lookup returns CDR1 GTSNPN and CDR2 SVGIG (reference sequence). This record belongs to a study of blood T cell repertoires in COVID-19. Study summary: Researchers got acute and convalescent COVID-19 samples from the United States, Italy and Spain. Sources were T cells, B-cell-depleted T cells, or PBMCs; the material itself was cDNA or gDNA.

Per the authors' pipeline: Amplifying reference gene primers gave estimates of nucleated cell counts. Sequencing was performed with immunoSEQ multiplex PCR; in TCRdb, only in-frame clones are kept and a portion is missing. The D gene and trimming were derived from the DNA, and the V and J assignments and clone size from that table. The sample lists approximately 150,000 clones; about nine tenths were seen once. The sequenced sample consisted of peripheral blood. The chain couples TRBV30 to TRBJ2-7; the D is unclear. The sequence was collected from a man aged 60-69 years with active or convalescent COVID-19. CDR3 sequence: CAWSVQRYEQYF. CDR3 nucleotide sequence: TGTGCCTGGAGTGTTCAGCGCTACGAGCAGTACTTC.